This is a list of T cell receptor beta chains from one sample in a study of OX40 agonist ivuxolimab in advanced cancers. Sequencing was performed with immunoSEQ multiplex PCR; in TCRdb, only in-frame clones are kept and a portion is missing. The profile shows some 64,000 clones, over 90% of them singletons. This material consisted of CD4+ or CD8+ T cells sorted from blood, taken in a trial of the OX40 agonist ivuxolimab. The receptor source for this set is an adult with an advanced solid tumor such as melanoma, head and neck, liver or kidney cancer. Both conserved end residues are trimmed from each CDR3. A D gene is named only where the DNA matches it firmly. Some rows have no size entry. The others give once, few or many, or a class for an expanded clone.

j_gene: TRBJ2-7
v_gene: TRBV7-3
abundance: .
d_gene: TRBD2
len: 13
CDR3aa: ASSSPGLGTYEQY

j_gene: TRBJ2-7
v_gene: TRBV9
abundance: .
d_gene: TRBD1
len: 12
CDR3aa: ASSETGGSYEQY

j_gene: TRBJ2-5
v_gene: TRBV6-1
abundance: medium-sized
d_gene: .
len: 11
CDR3aa: AAAGLEWETQY

j_gene: TRBJ1-1
v_gene: TRBV7-8
abundance: .
d_gene: .
len: 13
CDR3aa: ASSLRGFDNTEAF

j_gene: TRBJ2-5
v_gene: TRBV5-1
abundance: .
d_gene: .
len: 12
CDR3aa: ASSQPTGQETQY

j_gene: TRBJ2-7
v_gene: TRBV4-1
abundance: .
d_gene: TRBD1
len: 13
CDR3aa: ASSQAGTGSYEQY

j_gene: TRBJ2-5
v_gene: TRBV28
abundance: .
d_gene: .
len: 12
CDR3aa: ASSSRTEQETQY

j_gene: TRBJ2-7
v_gene: TRBV30
abundance: .
d_gene: TRBD1
len: 11
CDR3aa: AWERDRDYEQY

j_gene: TRBJ1-5
v_gene: TRBV27
abundance: .
d_gene: .
len: 13
CDR3aa: ASSSRGFSNQPQH

j_gene: TRBJ2-1
v_gene: TRBV27
abundance: once
d_gene: .
len: 14
CDR3aa: ASSTRGGRSGNEQF

j_gene: TRBJ2-7
v_gene: TRBV9
abundance: .
d_gene: TRBD1
len: 13
CDR3aa: ASSIGQGAVYEQY

j_gene: TRBJ2-5
v_gene: TRBV6-5
abundance: once
d_gene: .
len: 11
CDR3aa: ASSYSAQETQY

j_gene: TRBJ2-3
v_gene: TRBV9
abundance: .
d_gene: .
len: 15
CDR3aa: ASSVAGRGAGADTQY

j_gene: TRBJ1-2
v_gene: TRBV29-1
abundance: .
d_gene: .
len: 10
CDR3aa: SATTGTGGYT

j_gene: TRBJ2-1
v_gene: TRBV5-4
abundance: .
d_gene: .
len: 14
CDR3aa: ASSFFGGRSNNEQF

j_gene: TRBJ1-1
v_gene: TRBV6-5
abundance: .
d_gene: .
len: 12
CDR3aa: ASSYSKRGTEAF

j_gene: TRBJ2-2
v_gene: TRBV19
abundance: .
d_gene: .
len: 12
CDR3aa: ASDGKGLGGELF

j_gene: TRBJ2-7
v_gene: TRBV7-6
abundance: once
d_gene: .
len: 12
CDR3aa: ASSPGQGAYEQY

j_gene: TRBJ1-2
v_gene: TRBV28
abundance: .
d_gene: TRBD1
len: 13
CDR3aa: ASSEGQGYSYGYT

j_gene: TRBJ2-7
v_gene: TRBV27
abundance: .
d_gene: TRBD2
len: 12
CDR3aa: ASSLASGSYEQY

j_gene: TRBJ2-2
v_gene: TRBV6-4
abundance: .
d_gene: .
len: 11
CDR3aa: ASRTDITGELF

j_gene: TRBJ2-7
v_gene: TRBV6-5
abundance: .
d_gene: .
len: 12
CDR3aa: ASTYRDPANEQY

j_gene: TRBJ2-3
v_gene: TRBV7-6
abundance: .
d_gene: TRBD2
len: 15
CDR3aa: ASSLALAGGRGDTQY

j_gene: TRBJ2-7
v_gene: TRBV11-2
abundance: .
d_gene: .
len: 12
CDR3aa: ASRGVEEPYEQY

j_gene: TRBJ2-7
v_gene: TRBV11-3
abundance: .
d_gene: .
len: 11
CDR3aa: ASSLGPLYEQY

j_gene: TRBJ2-3
v_gene: TRBV28
abundance: .
d_gene: .
len: 8
CDR3aa: ASSFDTQY

j_gene: TRBJ2-1
v_gene: TRBV11-2
abundance: .
d_gene: TRBD2
len: 10
CDR3aa: ASSFTSVEQF

j_gene: TRBJ2-7
v_gene: TRBV2
abundance: .
d_gene: TRBD1
len: 12
CDR3aa: ASSEWTGAGRQY

j_gene: .
v_gene: TRBV4-1
abundance: .
d_gene: TRBD2
len: 14
CDR3aa: ASSQEIGTRLYEQY

j_gene: TRBJ2-1
v_gene: TRBV4-3
abundance: .
d_gene: TRBD2
len: 14
CDR3aa: ASSQVGGVAYNEQF

j_gene: .
v_gene: TRBV9
abundance: .
d_gene: .
len: 12
CDR3aa: ASSVSGQGDEQY

j_gene: TRBJ2-5
v_gene: TRBV6-5
abundance: once
d_gene: TRBD2
len: 13
CDR3aa: ASSYSGIGQETQY

j_gene: TRBJ2-3
v_gene: TRBV11-2
abundance: .
d_gene: .
len: 9
CDR3aa: ASRTTDTQY

j_gene: TRBJ2-5
v_gene: TRBV27
abundance: .
d_gene: .
len: 10
CDR3aa: ASKGLAETQY

j_gene: TRBJ1-4
v_gene: TRBV4-1
abundance: .
d_gene: .
len: 14
CDR3aa: ASSQDEVSTNEKLF

j_gene: TRBJ2-5
v_gene: TRBV7-6
abundance: .
d_gene: .
len: 13
CDR3aa: ASSLPPWQQETQY

j_gene: TRBJ2-2
v_gene: TRBV15
abundance: .
d_gene: .
len: 12
CDR3aa: ATSINSNTGELF

j_gene: TRBJ2-7
v_gene: TRBV6-1
abundance: .
d_gene: TRBD1
len: 9
CDR3aa: ANTGGSEQY

j_gene: TRBJ2-1
v_gene: TRBV27
abundance: once
d_gene: TRBD2
len: 13
CDR3aa: ASSPSGSPFNEQF

j_gene: TRBJ2-7
v_gene: TRBV7-6
abundance: .
d_gene: TRBD1
len: 12
CDR3aa: ASSLGQGGDEQY

j_gene: TRBJ2-7
v_gene: TRBV28
abundance: .
d_gene: .
len: 10
CDR3aa: ASSSDTYEQY

j_gene: TRBJ2-3
v_gene: TRBV4-1
abundance: .
d_gene: .
len: 13
CDR3aa: ASSQPGPNTDTQY

j_gene: TRBJ2-7
v_gene: TRBV19
abundance: .
d_gene: .
len: 14
CDR3aa: ASSSDRIGSTLEQY

j_gene: TRBJ2-5
v_gene: TRBV7-7
abundance: .
d_gene: .
len: 14
CDR3aa: ASSSGTTGSGETQY

j_gene: TRBJ2-7
v_gene: TRBV7-9
abundance: .
d_gene: .
len: 10
CDR3aa: ASSLAPSEQY